This TCR beta chain was identified in a study of blood T cells in healthy people across ages. As for the study in general: Template switching retrieved approximately one barcoded beta molecule for each two T cells.

Overall study results and limits: Long-lived donors carried more naive CD4+ cells and greater diversity than aged donors.

V dropped 5 bases and J dropped 0; count of bases not matched to a gene: 7. The CDR3 loop spans 16 amino acids. Germline loops: CDR1 MNHEY, CDR2 SMNVEV (reference sequence). For the second PCR, which ran for 7 to 11 cycles, a sample-barcoded 5' primer and a J-beta primer mix were used. One entry per CDR3 protein, called by TCRdb with MiXCR from the 5' RACE reads. This table holds 1,100,000 or so distinct CDR3 sequences, 35% to 50% found once. About this clonotype: As yet, its antigen is unknown.

This TCR derives from a woman aged 60-70 years in good health. V and J are TRBV27 and TRBJ2-3; 8 nucleotides line up with TRBD1. The sample was blood. The CDR3, as DNA: TGTGCCAGCAGTAGCCTCAGGGGGCTCAGCACAGATACGCAGTATTTT. Its protein is CASSSLRGLSTDTQYF.